This TCR beta chain was obtained from a study of blood T cell repertoires in COVID-19. Background on the study: Samples representing acute and convalescent COVID-19 were sourced from the United States, Italy and Spain.

Germline-derived CDR1 and CDR2 are LNHNV and YYDKDF (reference sequence). The CDR3 is made up of 12 amino acids. Concerning this clone: A junction boundary mismatches the germline segment, possibly from a read error.

The data were produced by immunoSEQ multiplex PCR, yet TCRdb's version contains in-frame clones alone and is incomplete. The sample carries roughly 310,000 clones, over 75% recorded once. Participant-given clinical history determined each cohort assignment. This TCR was recovered from a woman aged 40 to 49 who had recovered from COVID-19. Sequenced material: PBMCs or T cells enriched from blood (not recorded which). The gene calls are TRBV15 and TRBJ2-1; 7 bases align to TRBD1. CDR3 sequence: CATSRDLSGTVF. In DNA form, the CDR3 reads TGTGCCACCAGCAGAGATCTTAGTGGGACAGTCTTC.